The present entry profiles one T cell receptor beta chain with its context. No antigen is known for it. The junction shows a germline mismatch at one end, possibly a read error. The library relied on the immunoSEQ multiplex PCR assay. For the multiplex PCR, a mixture combining 60 forward primers for TCR Vbeta segments and 13 reverse primers for TCR Jbeta segments was used. A multiplex PCR assay on genomic DNA amplified the CDR3 region of rearranged TCR beta genes. Amplified TCR beta libraries were sequenced as 87-base-pair reads on the Illumina HiSeq System. From the authors' description of their analysis: A later analysis counted about 82 million unique TCR beta chains across the 600 to 850 repertoires, and roughly 10 million of these chains were shared by at least two donors. Raw reads were error-corrected and collapsed into unique sequences with a nearest-neighbor algorithm that merged closely related sequences to remove PCR and sequencing errors. To assign V, D and J gene segments, CDR3 sequences were aligned to IMGT reference sequences. For a sequence to be retained, a match of at least six nucleotides was required to both a V gene segment and a J gene segment. A rearrangement counted as productive if the CDR3 had no stop codons and remained in frame with V and J, and every other rearrangement counted as non-productive. Following IMGT convention, CDR3 was defined as the stretch from the second conserved V-encoded cysteine to the conserved J-encoded phenylalanine. In an earlier analysis of around 540 of the donors, sequences lacking an unambiguous match to a single V gene segment were excluded. In an earlier analysis of about 590 of the donors, a V segment was called functional when productive rearrangements were above 56.7%, and segregating when the standard deviation between donors exceeded 5%. A statistical classification framework was built for diagnosing cytomegalovirus status from the catalog of TCR beta chain sequences. In a later analysis, V and J genes were assigned by comparing TCR nucleotide sequences against IMGT/GENE-DB human TR gene sequences. A later analysis assigned CDR3 sequences and most-parsimonious VDJ recombination scenarios with the TCRdist pipeline. In a later analysis, each TCR beta chain was defined by its CDR3 amino acid sequence together with its V-gene family, and reads without a unique V-gene family were excluded. A later analysis removed 550 to 700 highly shared, low-generation-probability nucleotide sequences to deal with suspected cross-contamination and a sequencing artifact. In a later analysis, a clonal expansion index for each public chain was calculated from normalized within-repertoire ranks of inferred template counts. Generation probabilities in a later analysis came from a VDJ recombination model fitted to out-of-frame rearrangements, and those results were checked against IGoR. A later analysis scored TCR-TCR, TCR-HLA and TCR-CMV co-occurrence with hypergeometric tests, applying a repertoire-size bias correction to TCR pairs. False discovery rates were estimated in a later analysis by permuting HLA or CMV assignments 20 times. In a later analysis, co-occurring TCRs were grouped using DBSCAN, and TCRdist sequence similarity was added for clustering within HLA-allele-positive subsets. Co-occurrence clustering excluded repertoires with fewer than 30,000 or more than 120,000 public chains, plus five with anomalous nucleotide sharing. Sourced from immuneACCESS, this table was stored by TCRdb with only in-frame sequences that have V and J called. A share of the clones is absent; for the studies checked, an unresolved V gene accounts for under half, and the remainder has no known explanation. V, J and clone size were drawn from that table, and D and trimming were deduced from the DNA. In all, the sample holds under 250,000 clones, and over 70% of those were seen once. The top ten hold 8% of the sample.

CDR1 SSHAT and CDR2 FNYEAQ were looked up in the germline V gene (reference sequence). From the cysteine up to the phenylalanine, the CDR3 has a length of 15 residues. The only DNA kept is the CDR3, 45 bases in frame from the first base. This sample was included in a study of cytomegalovirus exposure and HLA in healthy donors (dated by TCRdb to the late 2010s). Turning to the overall study: An earlier analysis of roughly 500 of the donors reported over 250 Gb of sequence data and 117 million unique TCR beta sequences obtained from some 200 million T cells. An early release that covered several hundred HLA-typed donors contained approximately 300 gigabases of sequencing data and tens of millions of unique TCR sequences. The genetic ancestry cluster associated with self-reported Caucasian donors included around four fifths of the roughly 400 genotyped donors. The aim of the study was to test whether cataloging public T cell receptors could identify signatures of past pathogen exposure. Using immunosequencing, the study profiled T cell repertoires from around 670 subjects and related those repertoires to cytomegalovirus serostatus. A separate validation cohort of roughly 120 different subjects was used in addition to the approximately 610-subject first cohort. High-throughput TCR immunosequencing, statistical association of individual TCRs with disease status, and machine learning were combined to predict cytomegalovirus infection status. In a later analysis, previously published TCR beta repertoires from hundreds of donors were re-analyzed and high-resolution HLA genotyping was added so that TCR occurrence patterns could be studied. Rather than drawing on any new phenotypic data, the later analysis identified candidate immune exposures from TCR beta sequences and the way those sequences occurred across donors. An earlier analysis of nearly 600 of the donors applied high-throughput TCR beta sequencing to assess whether each TCR beta V gene segment acted as functional or pseudogenic. Donor age, sex, ethnicity and CMV serostatus were collected together with the repertoire data. Genome-wide SNP genotypes for about 65% of the roughly 670 donors were used in a later genetic analysis, which treated that subset as a discovery cohort. All discovery cohort repertoires had been generated using a single sequencing platform. Both class I and class II loci were covered by HLA typing, at four-digit resolution. The number of donors typed differed by locus, with 629-630 for A, B, C, DRB1 and DQB1, approximately 500 for DQA1, nearly 610 for DPA1, and approximately 470 for DPB1. About 5 DR-DQ haplotypes were handled as single units for association and clustering, since linkage in the cohort was strong. On average, around 200,000 unique TCR beta nucleotide sequences were sequenced per donor among a few hundred genotyped donors of the cohort, with 15% to 20% of those sequences being non-productive. Broader findings and caveats from the paper: V-gene and J-gene trimming of TCR beta chains was associated with a missense DCLRE1C variant in a later genetic analysis, and the association was replicated in an independent cohort. Assigning TCR associations to individual alleles was difficult when HLA alleles, especially DR and DQ, strongly co-occurred. Because counts were too low, 15 to 20 rarely observed V segments, including chromosome 9 orphons, were excluded from the earlier analysis of around 640 of the donors. At a false discovery rate of 0.05, a later analysis linked under 20,000 TCR beta sequences to specific HLA alleles. The only immune exposure information available for the cohort was CMV serostatus. An earlier analysis of approximately 600 of the donors showed that most TCR beta V segments appeared in productive rearrangements either about 87% or about 30% of the time, which broadly matched IMGT annotations. In vitro tests confirmed that a few of the cytomegalovirus-associated TCR beta chains recognize cytomegalovirus antigens. The 87-base-pair reads could not distinguish some IMGT-functional V segments, including TRBV6-2 and TRBV6-3, so those segments were excluded. In this cohort, only TCR beta chains were sequenced, and detectable features were limited by the absence of alpha or paired-chain data. According to a later analysis, TCR association rates differed among HLA loci, with DRB1 alleles showing the most associated TCRs and HLA-C alleles showing the fewest. Linkage disequilibrium might explain the correlated functional status among segregating V segments, but an unknown experimental factor could not be excluded. Because some donors lacked HLA typing at each locus, the association tests relied only on the typed subset. A later analysis found that most CMV-associated TCR beta chains appeared HLA-restricted, with HLA associations seemingly driven largely by CMV exposure. Most TCR sequences were observed very rarely across donors, whereas some public TCRs were present in many individuals. In a later analysis, several top co-occurrence clusters were reported to appear linked to parvovirus B19, influenza, CMV and Epstein-Barr virus. The presence/absence analyses assumed that sequencing depth was roughly uniform across donors, and that assumption may not be true. The study listed 164 TCR beta chains as associated with cytomegalovirus. Cytomegalovirus status was reported to be diagnosed by the classifier with high specificity and sensitivity in both the original and validation cohorts. According to a later genetic analysis, donors in an Asian-associated ancestry cluster had fewer N-insertions in productive TCRs than the approximately 690-donor mean. A group of highly shared sequence variants was considered likely to be a technical artifact of the sequencing pipeline. A later analysis found that HLA-associated TCR beta chains were more clonally expanded and had lower generation probabilities than equally common non-associated chains. A further reported finding was that TCR beta sequences accurately predicted the HLA-A and HLA-B alleles for most subjects in the first cohort. The authors suggested that the approach could potentially be generalized to other disease states and immunological phenotypes.

The cohort was made up of around 720 healthy bone marrow donors. Cohort members were all nominally healthy when sampled, although unrecorded immune exposures were likely present. The donor was CMV seropositive and belonged to the group of 250 to 300 seropositive cohort members. Each donor provided a peripheral blood sample, and peripheral blood mononuclear cells were used for TCR beta sequencing. Genomic DNA was extracted from the blood cell samples with the Qiagen DNeasy Blood Extraction Kit. The sequence was collected from an older woman in good health and CMV-seropositive. The chain was built from TRBV7-7 and TRBJ2-2, and 7 junction bases match TRBD1. The sample was PBMCs. This receptor has the CDR3 CASSLGRQGVGELFF. At the DNA level, the sequence is TGTGCTAGCAGCTTAGGTCGACAGGGAGTCGGGGAGCTGTTTTTT.